A selection of T cell receptor beta chains follows, all from one sample in a study of naive and memory T cell subsets. TCRdb itself ran the 5' RACE reads through MiXCR, one entry per CDR3 protein. The sample contains more than 20,000 distinct CDR3 sequences, about 4% of which appear only once. The source is a male donor in good health. The CDR3 runs from the conserved cysteine through the conserved F or W. The order of the fields is V gene, D gene, clone size, J gene, CDR3 protein, CDR3 DNA. A D gene is named only where the DNA matches it firmly. The size of a clone is reported for some rows only, either as once, few or many, or as a class for expanded clones.

v_gene: TRBV6-2/TRBV6-3
d_gene: .
abundance: many
j_gene: TRBJ2-7
CDR3aa: CASSWSTGRTYVTHYEQYF
CDR3nt: TGTGCCAGCAGTTGGTCAACAGGTCGTACCTACGTGACGCACTACGAGCAGTACTTC

v_gene: TRBV12-5
d_gene: .
abundance: many
j_gene: TRBJ2-1
CDR3aa: CASGFKWPYNEQFF
CDR3nt: TGTGCTAGTGGTTTCAAATGGCCCTACAATGAGCAGTTCTTC

v_gene: TRBV3-1
d_gene: .
abundance: many
j_gene: TRBJ2-7
CDR3aa: CASSRGGGPKYEQYF
CDR3nt: TGTGCCAGCAGCCGGGGAGGGGGACCAAAATACGAGCAGTACTTC

v_gene: TRBV2
d_gene: TRBD1
abundance: .
j_gene: TRBJ2-7
CDR3aa: CAGSLGTGSYEQYF
CDR3nt: TGTGCCGGGAGCCTTGGGACAGGGAGTTACGAGCAGTACTTC

v_gene: TRBV28
d_gene: TRBD1
abundance: few
j_gene: TRBJ2-2
CDR3aa: CASSSWTGLNTGELFF
CDR3nt: TGTGCCAGCAGTTCATGGACAGGGTTGAACACCGGGGAGCTGTTTTTT

v_gene: TRBV19
d_gene: TRBD1
abundance: many
j_gene: TRBJ2-3
CDR3aa: CASSTTGGRADTQYF
CDR3nt: TGTGCCAGTAGTACGACAGGGGGCCGCGCAGATACGCAGTATTTT

v_gene: TRBV11-2
d_gene: .
abundance: many
j_gene: TRBJ2-1
CDR3aa: CASSLFGGLPEQFF
CDR3nt: TGTGCCAGCAGCTTATTTGGAGGGCTACCTGAGCAGTTCTTC

v_gene: TRBV29-1
d_gene: TRBD1
abundance: many
j_gene: TRBJ2-7
CDR3aa: CSVVTGVIDFEQYF
CDR3nt: TGCAGCGTCGTGACAGGGGTGATAGATTTCGAGCAGTACTTC

v_gene: TRBV9
d_gene: TRBD2
abundance: many
j_gene: TRBJ2-1
CDR3aa: CASSSREGSYNEQFF
CDR3nt: TGTGCCAGCAGCTCTCGGGAGGGCTCCTACAATGAGCAGTTCTTC

v_gene: TRBV12-3/TRBV12-4
d_gene: .
abundance: many
j_gene: TRBJ2-7
CDR3aa: CASSLVVSSHEQYF
CDR3nt: TGTGCCAGCAGTTTAGTGGTTAGTTCCCACGAGCAGTACTTC

v_gene: TRBV28
d_gene: TRBD1
abundance: many
j_gene: TRBJ2-7
CDR3aa: CASRTGTGVTEQYF
CDR3nt: TGTGCCAGCAGGACCGGGACAGGGGTGACCGAGCAGTACTTC

v_gene: TRBV6-1
d_gene: TRBD1
abundance: many
j_gene: TRBJ2-7
CDR3aa: CASSTGTGISYEQYF
CDR3nt: TGTGCCAGCAGCACCGGGACAGGGATATCCTACGAGCAGTACTTC

v_gene: TRBV5-6
d_gene: .
abundance: many
j_gene: TRBJ1-6
CDR3aa: CAGNYRAGNSPLHF
CDR3nt: TGTGCCGGGAACTACAGGGCCGGCAATTCACCCCTCCACTTT

v_gene: TRBV20-1
d_gene: .
abundance: medium-sized
j_gene: TRBJ1-2
CDR3aa: CSASSPRNYGYTF
CDR3nt: TGCAGTGCTAGTAGCCCGAGAAACTATGGCTACACCTTC

v_gene: TRBV5-6
d_gene: .
abundance: many
j_gene: TRBJ2-5
CDR3aa: CASSLAGSQETQYF
CDR3nt: TGTGCCAGCAGCTTGGCGGGCAGTCAAGAGACCCAGTACTTC

v_gene: TRBV20-1
d_gene: .
abundance: many
j_gene: TRBJ1-1
CDR3aa: CSARGREGLPITFF
CDR3nt: TGCAGTGCTAGAGGGCGGGAGGGCCTGCCGATAACTTTCTTT

v_gene: TRBV29-1
d_gene: .
abundance: medium-sized
j_gene: TRBJ2-7
CDR3aa: CSVAEGSSYEQYF
CDR3nt: TGCAGCGTCGCGGAGGGATCCTCCTACGAGCAGTACTTC

v_gene: TRBV2
d_gene: .
abundance: many
j_gene: TRBJ2-7
CDR3aa: CASKEETYEQYF
CDR3nt: TGTGCCAGCAAGGAGGAGACCTACGAGCAGTACTTC

v_gene: TRBV7-6
d_gene: .
abundance: many
j_gene: TRBJ2-1
CDR3aa: CASSLAGTYNEQFF
CDR3nt: TGTGCCAGCAGCTTAGCTGGGACCTACAATGAGCAGTTCTTC